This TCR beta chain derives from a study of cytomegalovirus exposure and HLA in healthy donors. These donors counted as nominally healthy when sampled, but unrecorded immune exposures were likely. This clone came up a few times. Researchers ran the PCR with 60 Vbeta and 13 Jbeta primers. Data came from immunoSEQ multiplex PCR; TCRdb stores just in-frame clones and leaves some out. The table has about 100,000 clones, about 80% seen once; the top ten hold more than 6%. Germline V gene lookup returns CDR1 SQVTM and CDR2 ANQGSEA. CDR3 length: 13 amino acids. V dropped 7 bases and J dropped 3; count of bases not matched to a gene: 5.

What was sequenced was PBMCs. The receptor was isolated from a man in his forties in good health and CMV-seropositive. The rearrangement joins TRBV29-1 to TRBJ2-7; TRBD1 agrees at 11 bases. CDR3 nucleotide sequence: TGCAGCGCAGAAGGGACAGGGGGCTACGAGCAGTACTTC. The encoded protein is CSAEGTGGYEQYF.